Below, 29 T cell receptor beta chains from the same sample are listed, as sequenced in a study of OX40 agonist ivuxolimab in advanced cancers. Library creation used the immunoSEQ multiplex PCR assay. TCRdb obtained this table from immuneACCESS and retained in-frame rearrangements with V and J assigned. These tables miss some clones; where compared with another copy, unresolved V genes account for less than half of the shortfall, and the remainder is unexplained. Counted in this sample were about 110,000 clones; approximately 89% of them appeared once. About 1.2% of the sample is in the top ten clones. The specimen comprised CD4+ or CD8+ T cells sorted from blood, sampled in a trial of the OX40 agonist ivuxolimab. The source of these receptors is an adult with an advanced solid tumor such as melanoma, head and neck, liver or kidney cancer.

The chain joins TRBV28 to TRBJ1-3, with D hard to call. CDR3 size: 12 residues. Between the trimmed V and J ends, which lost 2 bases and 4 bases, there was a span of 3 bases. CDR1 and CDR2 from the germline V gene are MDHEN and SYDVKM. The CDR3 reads CASSLRGNTIYF. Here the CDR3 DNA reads TGTGCCAGCAGTTTACGGGGAAACACCATATATTTT.

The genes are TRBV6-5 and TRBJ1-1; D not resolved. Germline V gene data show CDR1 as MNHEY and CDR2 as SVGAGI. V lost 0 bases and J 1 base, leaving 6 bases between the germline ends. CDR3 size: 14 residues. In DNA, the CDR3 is TGTGCCAGCAGTTACTCGACCGCGAACACTGAAGCTTTCTTT. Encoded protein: CASSYSTANTEAFF.

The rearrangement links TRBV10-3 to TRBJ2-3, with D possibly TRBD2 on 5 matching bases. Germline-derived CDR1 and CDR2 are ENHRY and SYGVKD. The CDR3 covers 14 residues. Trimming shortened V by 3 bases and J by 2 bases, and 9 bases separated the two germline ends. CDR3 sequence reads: CAISEGAVTDTQYF. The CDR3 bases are TGTGCCATCAGTGAAGGAGCGGTCACAGATACGCAGTATTTT.

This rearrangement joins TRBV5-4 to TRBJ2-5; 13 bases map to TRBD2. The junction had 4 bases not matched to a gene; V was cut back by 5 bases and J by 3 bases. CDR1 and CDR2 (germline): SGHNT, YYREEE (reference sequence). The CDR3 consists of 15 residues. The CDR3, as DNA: TGTGCCAGCAGAACCGGGACTAGCGGGAAAGAGACCCAGTACTTC. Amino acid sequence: CASRTGTSGKETQYF.

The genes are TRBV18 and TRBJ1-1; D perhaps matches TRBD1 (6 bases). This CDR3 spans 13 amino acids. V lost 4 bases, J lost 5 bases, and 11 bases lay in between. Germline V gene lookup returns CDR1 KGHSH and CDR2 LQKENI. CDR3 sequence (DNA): TGTGCCAGCTCACGAACTCAGGGGACTGAAGCTTTCTTT. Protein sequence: CASSRTQGTEAFF.

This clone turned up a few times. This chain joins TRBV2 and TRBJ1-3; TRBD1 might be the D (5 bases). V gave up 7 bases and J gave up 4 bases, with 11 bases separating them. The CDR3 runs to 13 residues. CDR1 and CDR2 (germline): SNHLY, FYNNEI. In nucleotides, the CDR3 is TGTGCCAGCACCGAAGGGGCCGGAAACACCATATATTTT. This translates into CASTEGAGNTIYF. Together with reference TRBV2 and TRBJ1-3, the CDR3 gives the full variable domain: EPEVTQTPSHQVTQMGQEVILRCVPISNHLYFYWYRQILGQKVEFLVSFYNNEISEKSEIFDDQFSVERPDGSNFTLKIRSTKLEDSAMYFCASTEGAGNTIYFGEGSWLTVV.

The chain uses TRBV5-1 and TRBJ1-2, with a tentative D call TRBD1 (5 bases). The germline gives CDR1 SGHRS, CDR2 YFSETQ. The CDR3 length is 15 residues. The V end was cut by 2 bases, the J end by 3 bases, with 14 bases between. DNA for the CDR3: TGCGCCAGCAGCTTTCAGCAGGGCAATTACTATGGCTACACCTTC. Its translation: CASSFQQGNYYGYTF.

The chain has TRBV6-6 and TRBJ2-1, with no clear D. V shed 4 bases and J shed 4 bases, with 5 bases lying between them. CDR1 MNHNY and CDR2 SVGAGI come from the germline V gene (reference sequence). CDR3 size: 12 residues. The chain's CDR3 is CASSSAYNEQFF. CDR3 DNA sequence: TGTGCCAGCAGTTCAGCGTACAATGAGCAGTTCTTC.

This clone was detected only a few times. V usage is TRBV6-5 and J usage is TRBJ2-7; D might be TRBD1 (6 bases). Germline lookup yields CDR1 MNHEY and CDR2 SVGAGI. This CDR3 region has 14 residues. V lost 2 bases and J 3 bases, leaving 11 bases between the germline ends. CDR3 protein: CASSYQTGYYEQYF. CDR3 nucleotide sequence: TGTGCCAGCAGTTACCAGACAGGCTACTACGAGCAGTACTTC.

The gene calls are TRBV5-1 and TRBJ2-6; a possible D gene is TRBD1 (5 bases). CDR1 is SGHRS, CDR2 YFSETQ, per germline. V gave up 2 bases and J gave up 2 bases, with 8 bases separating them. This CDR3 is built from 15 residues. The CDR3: CASSFRAPGANVLTF. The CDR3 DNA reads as TGCGCCAGCAGCTTCAGGGCCCCTGGGGCCAACGTCCTGACTTTC.

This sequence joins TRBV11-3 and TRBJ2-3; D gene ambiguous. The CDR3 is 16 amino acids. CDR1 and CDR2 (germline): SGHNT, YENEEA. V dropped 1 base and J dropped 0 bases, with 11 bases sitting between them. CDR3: CASSLGFGLSTDTQYF. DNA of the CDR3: TGTGCCAGCAGCTTAGGTTTCGGTCTTAGCACAGATACGCAGTATTTT.

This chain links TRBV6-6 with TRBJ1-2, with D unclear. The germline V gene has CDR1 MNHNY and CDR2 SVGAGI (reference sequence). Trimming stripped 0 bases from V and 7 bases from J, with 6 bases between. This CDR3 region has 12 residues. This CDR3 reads CASSYSGRGYTF. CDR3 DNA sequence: TGTGCCAGCAGTTACTCAGGCCGTGGCTACACCTTC.

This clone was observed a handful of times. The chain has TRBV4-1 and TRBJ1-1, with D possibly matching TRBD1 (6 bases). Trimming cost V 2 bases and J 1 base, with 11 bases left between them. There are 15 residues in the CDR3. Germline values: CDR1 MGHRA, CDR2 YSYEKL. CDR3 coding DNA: TGCGCCAGCAGCCAACGCACAGGGACGAACACTGAAGCTTTCTTT. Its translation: CASSQRTGTNTEAFF.

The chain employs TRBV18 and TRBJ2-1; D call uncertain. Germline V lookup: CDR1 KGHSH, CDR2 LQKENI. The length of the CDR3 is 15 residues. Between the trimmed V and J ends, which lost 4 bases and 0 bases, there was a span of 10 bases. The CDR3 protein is CASSRDPGSYNEQFF. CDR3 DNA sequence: TGTGCCAGCTCACGAGACCCCGGCTCCTACAATGAGCAGTTCTTC.

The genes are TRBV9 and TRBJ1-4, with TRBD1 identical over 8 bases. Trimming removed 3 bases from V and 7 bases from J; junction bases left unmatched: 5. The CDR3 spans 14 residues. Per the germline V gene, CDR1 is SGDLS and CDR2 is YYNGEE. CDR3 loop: CASSARTGTEKLFF. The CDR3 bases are TGTGCCAGCAGCGCCAGGACAGGGACTGAAAAACTGTTTTTT.

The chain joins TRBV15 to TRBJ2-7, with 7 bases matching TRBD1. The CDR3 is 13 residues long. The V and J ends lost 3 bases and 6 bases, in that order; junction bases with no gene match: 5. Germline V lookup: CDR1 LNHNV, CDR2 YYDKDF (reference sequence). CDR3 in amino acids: CATSRDRTGEQYF. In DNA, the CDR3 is TGTGCCACCAGCAGGGACAGGACGGGCGAGCAGTACTTC.

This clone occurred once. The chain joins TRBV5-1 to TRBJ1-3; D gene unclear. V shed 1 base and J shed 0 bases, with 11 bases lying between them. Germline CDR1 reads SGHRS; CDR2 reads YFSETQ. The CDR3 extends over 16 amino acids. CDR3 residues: CASSLRSGDSGNTIYF. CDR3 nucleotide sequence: TGCGCCAGCAGCTTGCGCTCCGGGGACTCTGGAAACACCATATATTTT.

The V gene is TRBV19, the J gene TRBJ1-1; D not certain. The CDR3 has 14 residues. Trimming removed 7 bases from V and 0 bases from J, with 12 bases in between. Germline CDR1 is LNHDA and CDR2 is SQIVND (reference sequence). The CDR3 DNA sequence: TGTGCCAGTATTCAGACGGCCCTGAACACTGAAGCTTTCTTT. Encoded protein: CASIQTALNTEAFF.

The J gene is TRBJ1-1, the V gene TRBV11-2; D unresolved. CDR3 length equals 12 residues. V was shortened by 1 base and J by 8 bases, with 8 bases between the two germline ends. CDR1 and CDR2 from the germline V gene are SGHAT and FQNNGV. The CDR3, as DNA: TGTGCCAGCAGCTTAGGAATCAGGGAAGCTTTCTTT. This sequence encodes CASSLGIREAFF. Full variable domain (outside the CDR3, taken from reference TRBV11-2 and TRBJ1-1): EAGVAQSPRYKIIEKRQSVAFWCNPISGHATLYWYQQILGQGPKLLIQFQNNGVVDDSQLPKDRFSAERLKGVDSTLKIQPAKLEDSAVYLCASSLGIREAFFGQGTRLTVV.

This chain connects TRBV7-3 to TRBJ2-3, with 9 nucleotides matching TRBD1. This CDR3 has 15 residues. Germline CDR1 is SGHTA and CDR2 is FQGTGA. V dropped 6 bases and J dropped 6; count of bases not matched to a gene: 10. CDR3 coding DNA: TGTGCCAGCAGTTCCCTCGGGACAGGGCGTGATACGCAGTATTTT. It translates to CASSSLGTGRDTQYF.

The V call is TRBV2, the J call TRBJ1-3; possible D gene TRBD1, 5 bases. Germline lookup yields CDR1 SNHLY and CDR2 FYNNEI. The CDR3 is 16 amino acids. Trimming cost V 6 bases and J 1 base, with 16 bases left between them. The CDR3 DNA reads TGTGCCAGCAGATTTCTCGGGGGGGTTTCTGGAAACACCATATATTTT. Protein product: CASRFLGGVSGNTIYF.

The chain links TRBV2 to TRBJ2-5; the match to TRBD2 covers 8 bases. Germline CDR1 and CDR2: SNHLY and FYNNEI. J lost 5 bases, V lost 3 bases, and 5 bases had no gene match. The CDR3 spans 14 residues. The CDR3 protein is CASSELGGVETQYF. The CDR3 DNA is TGTGCCAGCAGTGAGCTCGGGGGGGTGGAGACCCAGTACTTC.

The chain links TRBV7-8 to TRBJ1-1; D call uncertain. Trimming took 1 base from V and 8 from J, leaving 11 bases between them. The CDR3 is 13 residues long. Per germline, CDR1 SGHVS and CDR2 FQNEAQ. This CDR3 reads CASSLGGVREAFF. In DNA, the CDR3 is TGTGCCAGCAGCTTAGGAGGCGTCCGAGAAGCTTTCTTT.

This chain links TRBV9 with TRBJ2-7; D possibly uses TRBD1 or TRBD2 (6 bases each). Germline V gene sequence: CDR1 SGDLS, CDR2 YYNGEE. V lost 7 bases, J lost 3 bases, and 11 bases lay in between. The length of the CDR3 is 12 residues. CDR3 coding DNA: TGTGCCAGCGGAGAGGGGGGCTACGAGCAGTACTTC. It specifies CASGEGGYEQYF.

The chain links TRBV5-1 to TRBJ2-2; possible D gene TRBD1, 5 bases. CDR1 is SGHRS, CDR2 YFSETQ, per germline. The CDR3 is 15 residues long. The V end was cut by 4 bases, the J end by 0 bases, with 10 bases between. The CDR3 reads CASSRGQANTGELFF. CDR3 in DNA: TGCGCCAGCAGCCGAGGACAAGCGAACACCGGGGAGCTGTTTTTT.

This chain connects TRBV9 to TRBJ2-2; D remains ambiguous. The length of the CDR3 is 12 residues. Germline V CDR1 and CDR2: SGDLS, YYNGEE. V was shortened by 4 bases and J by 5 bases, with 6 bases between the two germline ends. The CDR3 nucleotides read TGTGCCAGCAGCTTCCTAACCGGGGAGCTGTTTTTT. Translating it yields CASSFLTGELFF. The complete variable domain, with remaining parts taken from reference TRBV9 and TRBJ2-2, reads DSGVTQTPKHLITATGQRVTLRCSPRSGDLSVYWYQQSLDQGLQFLIQYYNGEERAKGNILERFSAQQFPDLHSELNLSSLELGDSALYFCASSFLTGELFFGEGSRLTVL.

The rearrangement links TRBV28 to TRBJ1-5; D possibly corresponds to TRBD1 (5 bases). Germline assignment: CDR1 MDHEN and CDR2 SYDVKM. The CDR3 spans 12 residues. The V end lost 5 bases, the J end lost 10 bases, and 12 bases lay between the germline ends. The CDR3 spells CASSPPDSPQHF. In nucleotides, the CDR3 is TGTGCCAGCAGTCCCCCAGACAGCCCCCAGCATTTT.

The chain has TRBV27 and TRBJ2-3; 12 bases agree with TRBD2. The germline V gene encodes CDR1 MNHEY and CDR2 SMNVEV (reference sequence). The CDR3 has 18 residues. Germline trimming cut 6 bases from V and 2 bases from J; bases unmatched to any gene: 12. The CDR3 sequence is CASSRSLGLAGYTDTQYF. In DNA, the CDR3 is TGTGCCAGCAGCAGATCCCTCGGACTAGCGGGGTACACAGATACGCAGTATTTT.

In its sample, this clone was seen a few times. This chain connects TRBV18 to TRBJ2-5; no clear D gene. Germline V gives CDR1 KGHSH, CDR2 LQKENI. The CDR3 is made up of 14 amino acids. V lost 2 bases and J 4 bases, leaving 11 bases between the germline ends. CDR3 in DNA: TGTGCCAGCTCACCAAATCAAAACAGAGAGACCCAGTACTTC. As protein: CASSPNQNRETQYF.